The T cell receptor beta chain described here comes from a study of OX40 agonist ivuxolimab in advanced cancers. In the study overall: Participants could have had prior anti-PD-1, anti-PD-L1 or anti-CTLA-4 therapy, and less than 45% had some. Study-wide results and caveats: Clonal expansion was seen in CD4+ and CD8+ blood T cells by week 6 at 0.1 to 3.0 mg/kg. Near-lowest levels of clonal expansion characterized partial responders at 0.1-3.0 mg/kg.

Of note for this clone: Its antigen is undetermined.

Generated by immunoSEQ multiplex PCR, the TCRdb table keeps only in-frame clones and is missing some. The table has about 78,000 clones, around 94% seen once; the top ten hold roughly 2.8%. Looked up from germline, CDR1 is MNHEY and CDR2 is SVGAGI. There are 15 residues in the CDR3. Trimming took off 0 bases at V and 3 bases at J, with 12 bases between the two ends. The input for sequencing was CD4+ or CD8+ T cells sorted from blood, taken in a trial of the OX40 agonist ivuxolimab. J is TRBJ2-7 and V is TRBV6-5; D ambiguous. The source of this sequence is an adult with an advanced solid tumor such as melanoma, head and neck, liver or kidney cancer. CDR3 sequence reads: CASSYSVSPGYEQYF. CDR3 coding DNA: TGTGCCAGCAGTTACTCGGTTTCCCCGGGCTACGAGCAGTACTTC.